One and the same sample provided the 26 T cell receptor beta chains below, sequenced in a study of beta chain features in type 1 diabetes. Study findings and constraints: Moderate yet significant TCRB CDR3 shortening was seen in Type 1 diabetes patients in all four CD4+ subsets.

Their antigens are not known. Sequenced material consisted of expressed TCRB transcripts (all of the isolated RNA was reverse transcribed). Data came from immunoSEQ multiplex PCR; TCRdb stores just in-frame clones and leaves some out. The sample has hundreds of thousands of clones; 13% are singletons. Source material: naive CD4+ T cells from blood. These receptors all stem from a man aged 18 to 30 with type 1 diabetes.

The CDR3: CASRPSRQVLPHF. As DNA, the CDR3 is TGTGCCAGCAGACCGAGCAGACAGGTCCTACCCCACTTT. The rearrangement uses TRBV28 and TRBJ1-6; the D gene is possibly TRBD1 (6 bases). The CDR3 runs to 13 residues. Trimming took 6 bases from V and 18 from J, leaving 21 bases between them. From germline, CDR1 is MDHEN and CDR2 SYDVKM.

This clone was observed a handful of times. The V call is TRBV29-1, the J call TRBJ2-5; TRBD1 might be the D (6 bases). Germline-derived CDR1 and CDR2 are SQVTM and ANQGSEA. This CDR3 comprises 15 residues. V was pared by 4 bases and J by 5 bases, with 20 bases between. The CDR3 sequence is CSVVPPTGAGETQYF. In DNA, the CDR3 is TGCAGCGTTGTTCCCCCGACAGGCGCAGGGGAGACCCAGTACTTC.

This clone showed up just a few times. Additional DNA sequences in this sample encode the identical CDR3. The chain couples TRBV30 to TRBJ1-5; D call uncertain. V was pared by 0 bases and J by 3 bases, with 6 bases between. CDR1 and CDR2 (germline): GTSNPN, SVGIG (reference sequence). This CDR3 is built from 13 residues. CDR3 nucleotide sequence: TGTGCCTGGAGTGTAGGGTACAATCAGCCCCAGCATTTT. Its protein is CAWSVGYNQPQHF.

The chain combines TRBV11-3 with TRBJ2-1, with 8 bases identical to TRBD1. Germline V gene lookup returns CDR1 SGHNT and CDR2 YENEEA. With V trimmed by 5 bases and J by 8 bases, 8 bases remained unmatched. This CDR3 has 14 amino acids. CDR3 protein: CASSRIDRGDEQFF. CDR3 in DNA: TGTGCCAGCAGCCGAATAGACAGGGGCGATGAGCAGTTCTTC. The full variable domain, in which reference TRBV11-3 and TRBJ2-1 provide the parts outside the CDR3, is EAGVVQSPRYKIIEKKQPVAFWCNPISGHNTLYWYLQNLGQGPELLIRYENEEAVDDSQLPKDRFSAERLKGVDSTLKIQPAELGDSAVYLCASSRIDRGDEQFFGPGTRLTVL.

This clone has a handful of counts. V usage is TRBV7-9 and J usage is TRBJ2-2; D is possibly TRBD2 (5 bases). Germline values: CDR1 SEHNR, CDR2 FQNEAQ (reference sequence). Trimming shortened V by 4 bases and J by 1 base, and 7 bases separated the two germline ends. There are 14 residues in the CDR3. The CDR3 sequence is CASSWERNTGELFF. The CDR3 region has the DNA TGTGCCAGCAGCTGGGAGAGGAACACCGGGGAGCTGTTTTTT.

CDR3 amino acids: CASSTGGYTDTQYF. CDR3 bases: TGTGCCAGTAGTACAGGGGGATACACAGATACGCAGTATTTT. V is TRBV19 and J is TRBJ2-3, with 7 bases fitting TRBD1. This CDR3 has 14 residues. Germline CDR1 is LNHDA and CDR2 is SQIVND (reference sequence). Germline trimming cut 4 bases from V and 2 bases from J; bases unmatched to any gene: 3.

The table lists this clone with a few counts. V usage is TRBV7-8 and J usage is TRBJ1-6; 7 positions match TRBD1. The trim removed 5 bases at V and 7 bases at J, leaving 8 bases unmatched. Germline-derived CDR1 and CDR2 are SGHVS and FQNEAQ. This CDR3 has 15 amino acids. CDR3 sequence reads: CASSPRDSGNSPLHF. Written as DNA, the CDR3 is TGTGCCAGCAGCCCGCGGGACAGCGGAAATTCACCCCTCCACTTT.

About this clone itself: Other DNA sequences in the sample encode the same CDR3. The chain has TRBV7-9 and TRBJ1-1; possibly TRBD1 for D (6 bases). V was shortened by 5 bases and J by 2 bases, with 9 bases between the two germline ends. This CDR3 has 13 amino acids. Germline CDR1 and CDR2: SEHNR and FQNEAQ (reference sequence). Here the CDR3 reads CASSLTGNTEAFF. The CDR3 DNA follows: TGTGCCAGCAGCCTGACAGGTAACACTGAAGCTTTCTTT.

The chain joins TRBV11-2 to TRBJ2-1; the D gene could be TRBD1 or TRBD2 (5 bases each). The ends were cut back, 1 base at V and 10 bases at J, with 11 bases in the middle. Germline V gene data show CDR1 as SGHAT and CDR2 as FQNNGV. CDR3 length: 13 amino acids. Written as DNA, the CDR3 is TGTGCCAGCAGCTTAGGGTTGGGACCCGAGCAGTTCTTC. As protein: CASSLGLGPEQFF.

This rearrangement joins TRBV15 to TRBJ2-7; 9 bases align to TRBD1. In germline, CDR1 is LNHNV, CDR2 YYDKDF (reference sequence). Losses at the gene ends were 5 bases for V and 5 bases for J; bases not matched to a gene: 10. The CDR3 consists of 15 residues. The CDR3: CATSGYRGRVDEQYF. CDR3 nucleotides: TGTGCCACCAGCGGATACAGGGGGCGCGTCGACGAGCAGTACTTC.

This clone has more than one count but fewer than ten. CDR3 protein: CASKPEGQNSNQPQHF. CDR3 coding DNA: TGTGCCAGCAAGCCCGAAGGACAGAATAGCAATCAGCCCCAGCATTTT. J is TRBJ1-5 and V is TRBV6-6, with D possibly TRBD1 on 6 matching bases. The germline V and J ends were trimmed by 7 bases and 0 bases, with 16 bases remaining between them. Germline V gene lookup returns CDR1 MNHNY and CDR2 SVGAGI (reference sequence). The CDR3 has 16 residues.

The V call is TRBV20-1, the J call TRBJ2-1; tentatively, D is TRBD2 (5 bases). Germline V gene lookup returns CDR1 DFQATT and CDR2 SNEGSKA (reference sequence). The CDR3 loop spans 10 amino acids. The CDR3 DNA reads TGCAGCGCAAGGGAGTTTGAGCAGTTCTTC. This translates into CSAREFEQFF.

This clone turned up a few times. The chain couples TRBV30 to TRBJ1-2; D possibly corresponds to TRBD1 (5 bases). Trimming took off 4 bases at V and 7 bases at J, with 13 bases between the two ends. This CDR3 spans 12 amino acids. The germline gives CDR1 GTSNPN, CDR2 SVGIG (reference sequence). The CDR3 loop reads CAWTPGGVGYTF. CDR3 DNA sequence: TGTGCCTGGACCCCGGGGGGAGTTGGCTACACCTTC. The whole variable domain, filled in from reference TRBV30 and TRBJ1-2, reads SQTIHQWPATLVQPVGSPLSLECTVEGTSNPNLYWYRQAAGRGLQLLFYSVGIGQISSEVPQNLSASRPQDRQFILSSKKLLLSDSGFYLCAWTPGGVGYTFGSGTRLTVV.

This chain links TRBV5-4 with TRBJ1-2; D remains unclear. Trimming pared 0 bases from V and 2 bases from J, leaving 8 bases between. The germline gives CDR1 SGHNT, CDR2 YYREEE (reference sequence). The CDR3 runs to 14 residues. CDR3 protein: CASSLDRLNYGYTF. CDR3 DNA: TGTGCCAGCAGCTTGGACAGACTAAACTATGGCTACACCTTC. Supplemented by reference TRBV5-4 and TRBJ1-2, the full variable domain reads ETGVTQSPTHLIKTRGQQVTLRCSSQSGHNTVSWYQQALGQGPQFIFQYYREEENGRGNFPPRFSGLQFPNYSSELNVNALELDDSALYLCASSLDRLNYGYTFGSGTRLTVV.

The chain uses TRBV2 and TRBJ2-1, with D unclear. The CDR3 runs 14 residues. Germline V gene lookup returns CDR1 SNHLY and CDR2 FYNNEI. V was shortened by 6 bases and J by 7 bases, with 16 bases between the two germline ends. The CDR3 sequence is CASSLTQELNEQFF. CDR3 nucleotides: TGTGCCAGCAGCCTGACTCAGGAACTAAATGAGCAGTTCTTC.

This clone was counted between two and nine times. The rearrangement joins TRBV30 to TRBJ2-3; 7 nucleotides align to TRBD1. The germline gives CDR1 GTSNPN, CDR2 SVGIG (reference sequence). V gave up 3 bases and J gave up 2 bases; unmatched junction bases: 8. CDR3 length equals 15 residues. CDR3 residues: CAWRQGPYLTDTQYF. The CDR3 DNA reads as TGTGCCTGGAGACAGGGGCCCTACCTCACAGATACGCAGTATTTT.

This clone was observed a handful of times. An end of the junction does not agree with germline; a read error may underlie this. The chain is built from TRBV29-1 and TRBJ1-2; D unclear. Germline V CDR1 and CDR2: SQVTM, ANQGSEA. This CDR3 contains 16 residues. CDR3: CSAEYPPGGPNYGYTF. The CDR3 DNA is TGCAGCGCTGAATACCCACCGGGCGGACCTAACTATGGCTACACCTTC.

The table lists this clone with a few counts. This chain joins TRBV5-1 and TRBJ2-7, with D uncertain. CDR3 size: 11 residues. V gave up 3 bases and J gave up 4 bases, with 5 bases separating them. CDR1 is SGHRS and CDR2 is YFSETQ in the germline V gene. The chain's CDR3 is CASSSGYEQYF. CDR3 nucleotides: TGCGCCAGCAGCTCCGGATACGAGCAGTACTTC.

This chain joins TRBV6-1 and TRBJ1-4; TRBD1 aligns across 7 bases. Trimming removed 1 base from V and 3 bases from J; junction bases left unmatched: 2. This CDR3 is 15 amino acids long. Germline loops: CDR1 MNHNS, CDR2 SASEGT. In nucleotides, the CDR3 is TGTGCCAGCAGTGAAGAGGGGGCGGCTAATGAAAAACTGTTTTTT. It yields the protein CASSEEGAANEKLFF.

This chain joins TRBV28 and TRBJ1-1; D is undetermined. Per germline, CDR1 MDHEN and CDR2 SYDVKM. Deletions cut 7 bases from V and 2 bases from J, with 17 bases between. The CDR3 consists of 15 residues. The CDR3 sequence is CASTLAGRANTEAFF. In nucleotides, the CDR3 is TGTGCCAGCACATTGGCAGGAAGGGCAAACACTGAAGCTTTCTTT.

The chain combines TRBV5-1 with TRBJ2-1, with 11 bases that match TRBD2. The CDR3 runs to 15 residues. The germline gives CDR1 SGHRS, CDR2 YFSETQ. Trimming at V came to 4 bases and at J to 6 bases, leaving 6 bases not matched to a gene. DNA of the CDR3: TGCGCCAGCAGCCTTAGCGGGGGGGCGATCAATGAGCAGTTCTTC. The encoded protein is CASSLSGGAINEQFF.

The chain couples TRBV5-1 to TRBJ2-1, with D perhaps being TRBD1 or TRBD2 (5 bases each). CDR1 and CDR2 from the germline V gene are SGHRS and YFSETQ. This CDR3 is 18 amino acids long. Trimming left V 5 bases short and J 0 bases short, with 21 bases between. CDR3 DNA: TGCGCCAGCAGAAGGGGTCCCTCCCAGAGGGTCTCCTACAATGAGCAGTTCTTC. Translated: CASRRGPSQRVSYNEQFF.

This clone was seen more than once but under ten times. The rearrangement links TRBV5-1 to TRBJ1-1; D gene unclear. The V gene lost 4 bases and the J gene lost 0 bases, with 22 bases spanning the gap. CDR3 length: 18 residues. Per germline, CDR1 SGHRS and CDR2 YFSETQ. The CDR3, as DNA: TGCGCCAGCAGCCAAAACCCCCAGCAGCAAGGATTGAACACTGAAGCTTTCTTT. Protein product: CASSQNPQQQGLNTEAFF.

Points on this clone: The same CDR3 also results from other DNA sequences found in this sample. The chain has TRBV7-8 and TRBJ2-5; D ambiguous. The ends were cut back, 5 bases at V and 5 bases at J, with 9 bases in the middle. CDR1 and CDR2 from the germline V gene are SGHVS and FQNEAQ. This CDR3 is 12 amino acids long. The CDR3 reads CASSRSGETQYF. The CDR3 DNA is TGTGCCAGCAGCCGCTCCGGGGAGACCCAGTACTTC.

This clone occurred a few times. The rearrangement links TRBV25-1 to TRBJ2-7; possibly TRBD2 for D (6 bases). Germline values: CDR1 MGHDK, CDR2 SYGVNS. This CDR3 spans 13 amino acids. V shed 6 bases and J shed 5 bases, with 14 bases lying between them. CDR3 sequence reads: CASSKAGGNEQYF. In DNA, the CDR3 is TGTGCCAGCAGCAAGGCTGGGGGGAACGAGCAGTACTTC.

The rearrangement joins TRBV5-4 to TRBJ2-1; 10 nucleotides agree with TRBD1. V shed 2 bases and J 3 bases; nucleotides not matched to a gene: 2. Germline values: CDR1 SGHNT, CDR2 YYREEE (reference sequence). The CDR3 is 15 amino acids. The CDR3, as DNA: TGTGCCAGCAGCTTCCGGACAGGGGGCTACAATGAGCAGTTCTTC. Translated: CASSFRTGGYNEQFF. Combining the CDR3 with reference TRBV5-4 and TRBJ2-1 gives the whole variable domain ETGVTQSPTHLIKTRGQQVTLRCSSQSGHNTVSWYQQALGQGPQFIFQYYREEENGRGNFPPRFSGLQFPNYSSELNVNALELDDSALYLCASSFRTGGYNEQFFGPGTRLTVL.